This T cell receptor (beta chain) was captured by sequencing in a study of CD8 T cells in ankylosing spondylitis. Germline trimming cut 5 bases from V and 2 bases from J; bases unmatched to any gene: 11. This CDR3 contains 16 residues. Germline CDR1 is SGHKS and CDR2 is YYEKEE (reference sequence). TCRdb used MiXCR to reprocess the 5' RACE reads, holding one entry per CDR3 protein. The data show under 250,000 distinct CDR3 sequences, about 7% seen once. This clonotype has more than one count but fewer than ten. Its antigen remains unidentified. Overall study findings and caveats: In ankylosing spondylitis blood, a motif of eight highly homologous TCR beta variants appeared characteristic.

This chain links TRBV5-5 with TRBJ2-7, with 9 bases lining up with TRBD1. The TCR originated in a male donor with ankylosing spondylitis. What was sequenced was blood, either unsorted or a sorted T cell fraction (not recorded which). The CDR3 loop is CASSILGTGLTYEQYF. The CDR3 DNA is TGTGCCAGCAGTATACTTGGGACAGGGCTTACCTACGAGCAGTACTTC.